The clone carrying this TCR beta chain has at least ten counts. Its antigen is unidentified. The data are from a study of response to subunit inactivated influenza vaccine. CDR1 and CDR2 from the germline V gene are DFQATT and SNEGSKA (reference sequence). Trimming removed 5 bases from V and 1 base from J, with 9 bases in between. The CDR3 contains 12 residues. General study points: The authors proposed limited new T cell recruitment per seasonal influenza vaccination.

One entry per CDR3 protein, called by TCRdb with MiXCR from the RT-PCR reads. Among fewer than 600,000 distinct CDR3 sequences, approximately 6.9% were seen once, and the ten largest hold around 13%. The chain joins TRBV20-1 to TRBJ2-7; TRBD1 might be the D (6 bases). The clonotype was recovered from a man in his fifties or sixties who received an inactivated influenza vaccine. Sequencing used PBMCs from blood, obtained less than 30 months after vaccination. The CDR3: CSADGQSYEQYF. The CDR3 region has the DNA TGCAGTGCTGATGGACAGTCCTACGAGCAGTACTTC.